Shown below are 7 T cell receptor beta chains from a single sample sequenced in a study of read filtering for tumor transcriptome and immune sequencing. Molecular barcoded adaptors covering alpha/delta and beta/gamma chains were used on 400 to 450 ng RNA. TCRdb re-derived calls from the reads in MiXCR, one entry per CDR3 protein. Among 14,000 to 15,000 distinct CDR3 sequences listed, approximately 20% were seen once. The sequencing input was a population of CD138-negative cells sorted from bone marrow. The source of these receptors is a donor aged 40 or older with multiple myeloma.

The chain couples TRBV20-1 to TRBJ2-3, with D possibly TRBD1 on 6 matching bases. Germline V CDR1 and CDR2: DFQATT, SNEGSKA (reference sequence). The CDR3 contains 12 residues. The CDR3 is CSRGISTDTQYF. Here the CDR3 DNA reads TGCAGCAGGGGAATAAGCACAGATACGCAGTATTTT.

This chain joins TRBV20-1 and TRBJ2-5; D remains ambiguous. The CDR3 extends over 16 amino acids. Per germline, CDR1 DFQATT and CDR2 SNEGSKA (reference sequence). The V end was cut by 0 bases, the J end by 0 bases, with 14 bases between. The DNA for the CDR3 is TGCAGTGCTAGAGATTGGCAAAACGGAAACCAAGAGACCCAGTACTTC. Translated, it gives CSARDWQNGNQETQYF.

This clonotype has ten or more counts. The chain carries TRBV3-1 and TRBJ1-1; D may be TRBD1 (6 bases). Trimming left V 5 bases short and J 6 bases short, with 16 bases between. This CDR3 spans 14 amino acids. Germline CDR1 and CDR2: LGHDT and YNNKEL (reference sequence). CDR3 in DNA: TGTGCCAGCAGCGAACCCGGCAGGGGATCTGAAGCTTTCTTT. Amino acids: CASSEPGRGSEAFF.

This clonotype showed up many times. V is TRBV12-3 or TRBV12-4 and J is TRBJ2-1; 10 nucleotides agree with TRBD2. V lost 3 bases, J lost 6 bases, and 5 bases stayed unmatched. The CDR3 extends over 15 amino acids. The CDR3 DNA is TGTGCCAGCAGTTTGAGAGCGGGGGGGACCAATGAGCAGTTCTTC. Protein product: CASSLRAGGTNEQFF.

This clonotype was seen repeatedly, ten times or more. The V call is TRBV4-1, the J call TRBJ1-2; possible D gene TRBD1, 5 bases. The V and J ends lost 0 bases and 8 bases respectively, with 16 bases between them. The germline gives CDR1 MGHRA, CDR2 YSYEKL. This CDR3 region has 15 residues. The CDR3 here is CASSQDWEGRIGYTF. CDR3 nucleotides: TGCGCCAGCAGCCAAGACTGGGAGGGGAGAATCGGCTACACCTTC.

A remark on this clonotype: This clone may be a read error of a much larger clone one base away. This chain links TRBV5-4 with TRBJ2-5, with D possibly being TRBD1 (6 bases). The CDR3 has 15 amino acids. CDR1 and CDR2 from the germline V gene are SGHNT and YYREEE (reference sequence). CDR3 coding DNA: TGTGCCGGCAGCTTCGATATAGGGGGACAAGAGACCCAGTACTTC. As protein: CAGSFDIGGQETQYF.

This clonotype was recorded many times. The gene calls are TRBV10-3 and TRBJ2-6; 8 bases align to TRBD2. V dropped 7 bases and J dropped 2; count of bases not matched to a gene: 4. Germline loops: CDR1 ENHRY, CDR2 SYGVKD. This CDR3 has 15 residues. CDR3 DNA sequence: TGTGCCATCAAGACAGCGGGGGCTGGGGCCAACGTCCTGACTTTC. Protein: CAIKTAGAGANVLTF.